A selection of T cell receptor beta chains follows, all from one sample in a study of blood T cell repertoires in COVID-19. Profiling relied on immunoSEQ multiplex PCR, and the TCRdb table lists in-frame clones only, not all of them. The sample has under 300,000 clones, approximately 86% seen once. The specimen sequenced was peripheral blood. These TCRs come from a woman in her 70s with COVID-19, enrolled during active disease. Each CDR3 is given with its conserved first and last residue. A D gene is named only where the DNA matches it firmly. Where a row states a size, it is once, few, many or the class of an expanded clone; other rows omit it.

size: NA; D: NA; V: TRBV19; J: TRBJ1-2; CDR3: CATKLSGTSYGYTF; DNA: TGTGCCACCAAATTATCCGGGACAAGCTATGGCTACACCTTC
size: once; D: TRBD2; V: TRBV6-2/TRBV6-3; J: TRBJ2-3; CDR3: CASSYPSTSGASTDTQYF; DNA: TGTGCCAGCAGTTACCCATCAACTAGCGGCGCCAGCACAGATACGCAGTATTTT
size: NA; D: NA; V: TRBV12-3/TRBV12-4; J: TRBJ2-1; CDR3: CASSFTGFDEQFF; DNA: TGTGCCAGCAGTTTCACAGGGTTCGATGAGCAGTTCTTC
size: NA; D: TRBD1; V: TRBV14; J: TRBJ2-5; CDR3: CASSQGTGDGETQYF; DNA: TGTGCCAGCAGCCAAGGGACAGGGGACGGGGAGACCCAGTACTTC
size: NA; D: NA; V: TRBV7-2; J: TRBJ1-1; CDR3: CASSGLGGFTEAFF; DNA: TGTGCCAGCAGCGGCTTGGGGGGTTTCACTGAAGCTTTCTTT
size: NA; D: TRBD1; V: TRBV19; J: TRBJ2-3; CDR3: CASSSGGQGGDTQYF; DNA: TGTGCCAGTAGTTCCGGCGGACAGGGGGGAGATACGCAGTATTTT
size: once; D: TRBD1; V: TRBV24-1; J: TRBJ2-2; CDR3: CATSAMTGADTGELFF; DNA: TGTGCCACCAGTGCCATGACAGGGGCGGACACCGGGGAGCTGTTTTTT
size: NA; D: NA; V: TRBV6-6; J: TRBJ2-5; CDR3: CASSYSPGEETQYF; DNA: TGTGCCAGCAGTTACTCGCCGGGAGAAGAGACCCAGTACTTC
size: once; D: TRBD1; V: TRBV11-2; J: TRBJ2-1; CDR3: CASSSRTGDYNEQFF; DNA: TGTGCCAGCAGCTCCCGGACAGGGGATTACAATGAGCAGTTCTTC
size: NA; D: NA; V: TRBV30; J: TRBJ1-5; CDR3: CAWRGRGSNQPQHF; DNA: TGTGCCTGGAGAGGCAGGGGAAGCAATCAGCCCCAGCATTTT
size: NA; D: TRBD1; V: TRBV19; J: TRBJ2-7; CDR3: CASSIYPPGQGPYEQYF; DNA: TGTGCCAGTAGTATTTACCCTCCCGGACAGGGACCCTACGAGCAGTACTTC
size: NA; D: TRBD1; V: TRBV27; J: TRBJ2-3; CDR3: CASSLYGTGPSSTDTQYF; DNA: TGTGCCAGCAGTTTATACGGGACAGGGCCTTCTAGCACAGATACGCAGTATTTT
size: NA; D: TRBD1; V: TRBV5-1; J: TRBJ1-2; CDR3: CASSHGQGILNYGYTF; DNA: TGCGCCAGCAGCCATGGACAGGGGATCCTTAACTATGGCTACACCTTC
size: NA; D: NA; V: TRBV7-9; J: TRBJ1-2; CDR3: CASSPSLEVGSDGYTF; DNA: TGTGCCAGCAGCCCGAGCCTAGAAGTGGGTTCAGATGGCTACACCTTC
size: NA; D: NA; V: TRBV6-6; J: TRBJ1-2; CDR3: CASTLVQNYGYTF; DNA: TGTGCCAGCACCCTCGTACAGAACTATGGCTACACCTTC
size: once; D: NA; V: TRBV11-2; J: TRBJ1-2; CDR3: CASSSSRGIRGGYTF; DNA: TGTGCCAGCAGCTCCTCCAGGGGTATTAGAGGCGGCTACACCTTC
size: NA; D: TRBD1; V: TRBV4-1; J: TRBJ2-7; CDR3: CASSQVGQGSREQYF; DNA: TGCGCCAGCAGCCAAGTGGGACAGGGGTCGAGAGAGCAGTACTTC
size: NA; D: TRBD2; V: TRBV5-1; J: TRBJ2-3; CDR3: CASSGVSGGLSRLDTQYF; DNA: TGCGCCAGCAGCGGAGTAAGCGGGGGGCTATCTCGCCTAGATACGCAGTATTTT
size: NA; D: NA; V: TRBV7-2; J: TRBJ1-1; CDR3: CASSLAYTLKNTEAFF; DNA: TGTGCCAGCAGCTTAGCGTACACCCTGAAGAACACTGAAGCTTTCTTT
size: NA; D: NA; V: TRBV6-1; J: TRBJ2-7; CDR3: CASSERGRYEQYF; DNA: TGTGCCAGCAGTGAACGAGGCCGATACGAGCAGTACTTC
size: NA; D: TRBD1; V: TRBV6-2/TRBV6-3; J: TRBJ1-2; CDR3: CASSPGGQNYGYTF; DNA: TGTGCCAGCAGCCCTGGGGGACAGAACTATGGCTACACCTTC
size: NA; D: NA; V: TRBV5-8; J: TRBJ2-2; CDR3: CASTLWGDGGTGELFF; DNA: TGTGCCAGCACCCTTTGGGGCGACGGAGGGACCGGGGAGCTGTTTTTT
size: NA; D: TRBD2; V: TRBV2; J: TRBJ2-4; CDR3: CASSDFLAGGNIQYF; DNA: TGTGCCAGCAGTGATTTCCTAGCGGGGGGGAACATTCAGTACTTC
size: NA; D: TRBD1; V: TRBV9; J: TRBJ1-5; CDR3: CASSVEQGSQPQHF; DNA: TGTGCCAGCAGCGTAGAACAGGGGAGTCAGCCCCAGCATTTT
size: NA; D: TRBD1; V: TRBV6-5; J: TRBJ1-1; CDR3: CASRPPTGMGTEAFF; DNA: TGTGCCAGCAGACCCCCGACAGGGATGGGTACTGAAGCTTTCTTT
size: few; D: NA; V: TRBV7-3; J: TRBJ2-5; CDR3: CASSLGQEETQYF; DNA: TGTGCCAGCAGCTTAGGGCAGGAAGAGACCCAGTACTTC
size: NA; D: NA; V: TRBV6-5; J: TRBJ1-1; CDR3: CASSYILRVGTEAFF; DNA: TGTGCCAGCAGTTACATTCTCAGGGTTGGCACTGAAGCTTTCTTT
size: NA; D: TRBD1; V: TRBV9; J: TRBJ1-2; CDR3: CASSVVPPRTGARRDGYTF; DNA: TGTGCCAGCAGCGTAGTCCCACCCCGAACAGGGGCCCGAAGGGATGGCTACACCTTC
size: NA; D: NA; V: TRBV2; J: TRBJ1-2; CDR3: CASSARVANYGYTF; DNA: TGTGCCAGCAGTGCCAGGGTTGCTAACTATGGCTACACCTTC
size: NA; D: TRBD1; V: TRBV2; J: TRBJ2-2; CDR3: CASSPRTGPTGELFF; DNA: TGTGCCAGCAGTCCACGGACAGGGCCCACCGGGGAGCTGTTTTTT
size: NA; D: TRBD2; V: TRBV7-2; J: TRBJ2-3; CDR3: CASSLGSGGPADTQYF; DNA: TGTGCCAGCAGCTTAGGTTCGGGGGGGCCTGCAGATACGCAGTATTTT
size: NA; D: NA; V: TRBV25-1; J: TRBJ2-1; CDR3: CASSPRGTGTYNEQFF; DNA: TGTGCCAGCAGCCCAAGGGGCACAGGAACCTACAATGAGCAGTTCTTC
size: few; D: NA; V: TRBV4-3; J: TRBJ1-1; CDR3: CASSQDRENTEAFF; DNA: TGCGCCAGCAGCCAAGACAGGGAGAACACTGAAGCTTTCTTT
size: NA; D: NA; V: TRBV4-3; J: TRBJ1-4; CDR3: CASSQGSGFGEKLFF; DNA: TGCGCCAGCAGCCAAGGGTCAGGTTTTGGTGAAAAACTGTTTTTT
size: NA; D: TRBD2; V: TRBV2; J: TRBJ2-4; CDR3: CASSQTSGGAKNIQYF; DNA: TGTGCCAGCAGTCAGACTAGCGGGGGAGCCAAAAACATTCAGTACTTC
size: NA; D: TRBD1; V: TRBV25-1; J: TRBJ1-2; CDR3: CASSEFTGGRGGYTF; DNA: TGTGCCAGCAGTGAATTCACAGGGGGGAGAGGTGGCTACACCTTC
size: NA; D: TRBD1; V: TRBV11-2; J: TRBJ1-2; CDR3: CASSMGQGGYTF; DNA: TGTGCCAGCAGCATGGGACAGGGTGGCTACACCTTC
size: NA; D: TRBD1; V: TRBV7-2; J: TRBJ1-1; CDR3: CASSLAGQGTEAFF; DNA: TGTGCCAGCAGCTTAGCGGGACAGGGGACTGAAGCTTTCTTT
size: few; D: TRBD1; V: TRBV5-6; J: TRBJ1-6; CDR3: CASSYSPRTGRAQNSPLHF; DNA: TGTGCCAGCAGCTACTCCCCCCGGACAGGTCGAGCTCAAAATTCACCCCTCCACTTT
size: NA; D: TRBD2; V: TRBV29-1; J: TRBJ2-5; CDR3: CSVASGGGFEETQYF; DNA: TGCAGCGTTGCGAGCGGGGGGGGATTCGAAGAGACCCAGTACTTC
size: NA; D: TRBD1; V: TRBV2; J: TRBJ1-1; CDR3: CASSVAGQGNTEAFF; DNA: TGTGCCAGCAGTGTCGCGGGACAGGGGAACACTGAAGCTTTCTTT